The next 9 T cell receptor beta chains were all read from a single sample in a study of T cells after yellow fever vaccination (dated by TCRdb to the late 2010s). To prepare the library, 5' RACE was applied. The sample was run on an Illumina HiSeq 2500. TCRdb trimmed public reads at Q25 via fastp, called clones via MiXCR and kept in-frame beta chains. Rows with one shared CDR3 protein collapse into an entry with the most common genes and DNA. Across this sample there are a few hundred thousand distinct CDR3 sequences, with around a tenth seen only once. Around 18% of the sample rests with the top ten. This specimen's treatment or condition label, per the study, means: live attenuated yellow fever vaccine strain. Sequencing was performed on PBMCs, taken on the day of the first yellow fever vaccination. The source is a young man who received the YFV17D yellow fever vaccine.

In this sample, this clonotype turned up many times. The J gene is TRBJ1-4, the V gene TRBV10-3; D gene uncertain. Trimming took off 4 bases at V and 5 bases at J, with 8 bases between the two ends. CDR3 length: 13 amino acids. Germline V gene sequence: CDR1 ENHRY, CDR2 SYGVKD. CDR3 amino acids: CAISGLQNEKLFF. Written as DNA, the CDR3 is TGTGCCATCAGTGGTCTCCAGAATGAAAAACTGTTTTTT.

This clonotype has a handful of counts. The chain carries TRBV7-2 and TRBJ1-5; no firm D call. The CDR3 extends over 15 amino acids. In germline, CDR1 is SGHTA, CDR2 FQGNSA. The germline V and J ends were trimmed by 1 base and 2 bases, with 9 bases remaining between them. CDR3 residues: CASSLVHGGNQPQHF. DNA for the CDR3: TGTGCCAGCAGCTTAGTGCATGGCGGCAATCAGCCCCAGCATTTT.

The chain combines TRBV10-2 with TRBJ1-1; tentatively, D is TRBD1 (6 bases). With 2 bases removed from V and 12 bases from J, the gap between germline ends came to 19 bases. Germline loops: CDR1 WSHSY, CDR2 SAAADI. This CDR3 has 14 residues. Here the CDR3 DNA reads TGCGCCAGCAGTGAGCAACAGGGATCGGGGCCGTCTTTCTTT. Its protein product is CASSEQQGSGPSFF.

This clonotype appeared a few times. The rearrangement links TRBV6-1 to TRBJ1-1; the D is unclear. Germline CDR1 is MNHNS and CDR2 is SASEGT. Trimming cost V 6 bases and J 6 bases, with 14 bases left between them. CDR3 length: 13 residues. The CDR3 DNA follows: TGTGCCAGCAGCCTCCAAGGCGGCGCTGAAGCTTTCTTT. As protein: CASSLQGGAEAFF.

For the CDR3, the DNA is TGTGCCAGCAGCCCACCTACGAACACTGAAGCTTTCTTT. Amino acid sequence: CASSPPTNTEAFF. The rearrangement uses TRBV3-1 and TRBJ1-1; no firm D call. Germline V gene sequence: CDR1 LGHDT, CDR2 YNNKEL (reference sequence). The V end lost 4 bases, the J end lost 1 base, and 7 bases lay between the germline ends. This CDR3 has 13 amino acids.

V is TRBV25-1 and J is TRBJ1-4, with D possibly TRBD1 on 5 matching bases. The CDR3 runs to 13 residues. Trimming took 8 bases from V and 2 from J, leaving 9 bases between them. Germline V lookup: CDR1 MGHDK, CDR2 SYGVNS. The CDR3 region is CASCGATNEKLFF. The DNA of the CDR3 is TGTGCCAGCTGCGGGGCTACTAATGAAAAACTGTTTTTT.

The J gene is TRBJ2-1, the V gene TRBV10-2, with D hard to call. V was pared by 0 bases and J by 10 bases, with 10 bases between. The germline CDR1 and CDR2 sequences are WSHSY and SAAADI. The CDR3 has 13 amino acids. CDR3 region: CASSESSWGEQFF. The CDR3 bases are TGCGCCAGCAGTGAGTCGTCCTGGGGAGAGCAGTTCTTC.

This chain connects TRBV4-3 to TRBJ1-1; tentative D call: TRBD1 (5 bases). The CDR3 is 15 amino acids. Germline CDR1 reads LGHNA; CDR2 reads YSLEER. V lost 4 bases to trimming and J lost 6 bases, with 18 bases between them. CDR3 in DNA: TGCGCCAGCAGCCGATTAACAGGAAAAGGGGCTGAAGCTTTCTTT. It specifies CASSRLTGKGAEAFF.

This clonotype was counted a few times. J is TRBJ2-2 and V is TRBV7-2; D unclear. The CDR3 contains 15 residues. Germline values: CDR1 SGHTA, CDR2 FQGNSA. The V gene lost 5 bases and the J gene lost 3 bases, with 13 bases spanning the gap. The DNA for the CDR3 is TGTGCCAGCAGCACCCTCGCTAGGGACACCGGGGAGCTGTTTTTT. Its translation is CASSTLARDTGELFF.